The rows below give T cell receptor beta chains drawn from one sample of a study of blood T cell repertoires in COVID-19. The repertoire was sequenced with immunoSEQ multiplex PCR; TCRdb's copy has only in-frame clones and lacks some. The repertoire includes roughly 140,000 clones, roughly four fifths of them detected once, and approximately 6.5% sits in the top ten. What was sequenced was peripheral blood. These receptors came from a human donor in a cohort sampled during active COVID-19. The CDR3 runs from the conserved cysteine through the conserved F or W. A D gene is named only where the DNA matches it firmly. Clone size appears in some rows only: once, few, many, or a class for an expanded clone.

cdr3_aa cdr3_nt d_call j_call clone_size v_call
CASSLDGAGNQPQHF TGCGCCAGCAGCTTGGATGGGGCTGGCAATCAGCCCCAGCATTTT - TRBJ1-5 many TRBV5-1
CASSGAGELFF TGTGCCAGCAGTGGAGCCGGGGAGCTGTTTTTT - TRBJ2-2 - TRBV2
CASSLMVNGVYTF TGCGCCAGCAGCTTGATGGTCAACGGGGTCTACACCTTC - TRBJ1-2 - TRBV5-1
CASSVGESLGDYTF TGTGCCAGCAGCGTAGGAGAGTCACTCGGAGACTACACCTTC - TRBJ1-2 - TRBV9
CASSYSTGGGSPLHF TGTGCCAGCAGTTACTCGACGGGGGGCGGTTCACCCCTCCACTTT - TRBJ1-6 once TRBV6-5
CASSSQGAGSPYEQYF TGCGCCAGCAGCTCACAGGGGGCAGGGTCCCCCTACGAGCAGTACTTC TRBD1 TRBJ2-7 - TRBV5-1
CASSLTGFQGKTQYF TGTGCCAGCAGCCTGACCGGGTTCCAGGGAAAGACCCAGTACTTC - TRBJ2-5 - TRBV7-2
CASTVDRNYEQYF TGTGCCAGCACCGTCGACAGAAACTACGAGCAGTACTTC - TRBJ2-7 - TRBV28
CASSTRLAERTDTQYF TGCGCCAGCAGCACCCGACTAGCTGAACGCACAGATACGCAGTATTTT TRBD2 TRBJ2-3 - TRBV4-3
CASSSGLAGAQETQYF TGTGCTAGCAGCTCAGGACTAGCGGGGGCCCAAGAGACCCAGTACTTC TRBD2 TRBJ2-5 - TRBV7-7
CASTSLPGAYEQYF TGTGCCAGCACCTCCCTACCGGGGGCCTACGAGCAGTACTTC - TRBJ2-7 - TRBV6-5
CASRLQGPNTGELFF TGTGCCAGCAGGTTACAGGGTCCGAACACCGGGGAGCTGTTTTTT - TRBJ2-2 - TRBV2
CASSQVERGATSETQYF TGCGCCAGCAGCCAAGTCGAGCGGGGGGCCACGTCAGAGACCCAGTACTTC TRBD2 TRBJ2-5 - TRBV4-1
CASRPLGGGDEQFF TGCGCCAGCAGACCCCTCGGCGGGGGAGATGAGCAGTTCTTC TRBD2 TRBJ2-1 once TRBV5-1
CASSTIQGGYGYTF TGTGCCAGCAGCACAATACAGGGGGGCTATGGCTACACCTTC TRBD1 TRBJ1-2 - TRBV7-6
CASSELGAEQYF TGTGCCAGCAGTGAATTGGGCGCGGAGCAGTACTTC - TRBJ2-7 few TRBV6-1
CASSQEQGSGTEAFF TGTGCCAGCAGTCAAGAACAGGGTTCTGGTACTGAAGCTTTCTTT - TRBJ1-1 - TRBV13
CASSRTSGTYNEQFF TGTGCCAGCAGCAGGACTAGCGGGACTTACAATGAGCAGTTCTTC TRBD2 TRBJ2-1 - TRBV6-4
CATSRDRGSFAEQYF TGTGCCACCAGCAGAGATCGGGGGTCCTTCGCCGAGCAGTACTTC - TRBJ2-7 - TRBV15
CASSATPELAGGRGEQFF TGTGCCAGCAGTGCTACCCCCGAACTAGCGGGGGGGCGGGGTGAGCAGTTCTTC TRBD2 TRBJ2-1 - TRBV25-1
CASSLLPEGEKLFF TGTGCCAGCAGCCTCCTCCCGGAGGGTGAAAAACTGTTTTTT - TRBJ1-4 few TRBV9
CASSLVSRDSQPSLYGYTF TGCGCCAGCAGCTTGGTTTCGAGGGACAGCCAGCCCAGTCTCTATGGCTACACCTTC TRBD1 TRBJ1-2 - TRBV5-1
CASSLGQIDETQYF TGTGCCAGCAGCCTGGGACAGATCGACGAGACCCAGTACTTC TRBD1 TRBJ2-5 - TRBV4-2
CASTLRGVGELFF TGTGCCAGCACCCTCAGGGGGGTCGGGGAGCTGTTTTTT - TRBJ2-2 - TRBV12-3/TRBV12-4
CASSLWGRIDTGELFF TGTGCCAGCAGTTTATGGGGGCGCATCGACACCGGGGAGCTGTTTTTT - TRBJ2-2 - TRBV27
CASSEDTGGGVGELFF TGTGCCAGCAGTGAAGATACAGGGGGCGGTGTCGGGGAGCTGTTTTTT TRBD1 TRBJ2-2 - TRBV2
CASGTTGGSGANVLTF TGTGCCAGTGGTACCACGGGAGGCTCTGGGGCCAACGTCCTGACTTTC TRBD2 TRBJ2-6 - TRBV19
CASSLRITGASDTQYF TGTGCTAGCAGCCTGCGGATTACAGGGGCCTCAGATACGCAGTATTTT TRBD1 TRBJ2-3 - TRBV7-7
CASSLERATNEKLFF TGTGCCAGCAGCTTAGAGCGGGCAACTAATGAAAAACTGTTTTTT - TRBJ1-4 - TRBV7-2
CASSVAVGEPEETQYF TGTGCCAGCAGCGTAGCAGTCGGGGAACCAGAAGAGACCCAGTACTTC - TRBJ2-5 - TRBV9
CASSSFGQGNEKLFF TGTGCCAGCAGCTCTTTCGGACAGGGAAATGAAAAACTGTTTTTT TRBD1 TRBJ1-4 - TRBV5-6
CASSWDISNQPQHF TGTGCCAGCAGCTGGGACATTAGCAATCAGCCCCAGCATTTT - TRBJ1-5 - TRBV5-6
CASSPTETYEQYF TGTGCCAGCTCTCCCACAGAGACCTACGAGCAGTACTTC - TRBJ2-7 - TRBV18
CASSSRGQGKLFF TGTGCCAGCAGTTCCAGGGGGCAGGGAAAACTGTTTTTT TRBD1 TRBJ1-4 - TRBV27
CASSQVRGQFLPLHF TGTGCCAGCAGTCAAGTGAGGGGGCAGTTTTTACCCCTCCACTTT TRBD1 TRBJ1-6 - TRBV28
CASSLGQGNSEQYF TGTGCCAGCAGTTTAGGACAGGGGAATAGCGAGCAGTACTTC TRBD1 TRBJ2-7 - TRBV27
CASSPSTSGGAAQYF TGCGCCAGCAGCCCCTCGACTAGCGGGGGGGCGGCGCAGTATTTT TRBD2 TRBJ2-3 - TRBV5-1
CASSHGGVRQPQHF TGTGCCAGCAGCCACGGGGGGGTAAGGCAGCCCCAGCATTTT - TRBJ1-5 - TRBV2
CTSLAGGITGELFF TGCACCAGCCTTGCGGGGGGTATCACCGGGGAGCTGTTTTTT - TRBJ2-2 - TRBV1
CASSPDSLNYGYTF TGTGCCAGCAGCCCGGACAGCCTGAACTATGGCTACACCTTC - TRBJ1-2 - TRBV5-4
CATGGQTSEAFF TGTGCCACCGGAGGGCAGACGTCTGAAGCTTTCTTT - TRBJ1-1 - TRBV19
CASSLDRAGPNTGELFF TGTGCCAGCAGCTTAGATCGAGCGGGGCCTAACACCGGGGAGCTGTTTTTT TRBD2 TRBJ2-2 - TRBV7-9
CASSLDRYTGELFF TGTGCCAGCAGCTTAGACAGATACACCGGGGAGCTGTTTTTT - TRBJ2-2 - TRBV11-2
CASSVPSGGAGADTQYF TGTGCCAGCAGCGTACCTAGCGGGGGGGCGGGCGCAGATACGCAGTATTTT TRBD2 TRBJ2-3 few TRBV9
CASSIGLAGGHEQFF TGTGCCAGCAGCATTGGACTAGCGGGGGGGCATGAGCAGTTCTTC TRBD2 TRBJ2-1 - TRBV9
CASSWKYGTAGEQYF TGTGCCAGCAGCTGGAAATATGGGACGGCGGGGGAGCAGTACTTC - TRBJ2-7 - TRBV5-6
CASSGSLDSLSGNEQFF TGTGCCAGCAGCGGGTCTCTAGACAGCCTAAGTGGAAATGAGCAGTTCTTC - TRBJ2-1 few TRBV7-8